These T cell receptor beta chains were read from a single sample in a study of blood T cells in healthy people across ages. MiXCR, applied by TCRdb to the 5' RACE reads, yields one record per CDR3 protein. The repertoire holds roughly 1.6 million distinct CDR3 sequences, with about 31% as singletons. Sequenced material: blood. The receptors derive from a woman younger than 45 in good health. CDR3s include the opening cysteine and the closing phenylalanine or tryptophan. Each record gives: D gene, clone size, J gene, V gene, CDR3 protein, CDR3 DNA. D genes are given only for firm matches. Clone size is stated in some rows and not others, as once, few, many or a class when expanded.

NA,NA,TRBJ2-5,TRBV6-1,CASKRQLVLQETQYF,TGTGCCAGCAAGCGACAGCTAGTACTCCAAGAGACCCAGTACTTC
NA,NA,TRBJ2-7,TRBV7-2,CASSLWTTYEQYF,TGTGCCAGCAGCTTATGGACCACCTACGAGCAGTACTTC
TRBD1,NA,TRBJ2-7,TRBV6-2/TRBV6-3,CASSSDRELNSYEQYF,TGTGCCAGCAGTTCGGACAGGGAGTTAAACTCCTACGAGCAGTACTTC
NA,NA,TRBJ2-3,TRBV30,CAWSGGAFTDTQYF,TGTGCCTGGAGCGGGGGCGCATTTACAGATACGCAGTATTTT
NA,NA,TRBJ1-2,TRBV7-2,CASSLPQGFYGYTF,TGTGCCAGCAGCTTACCGCAGGGTTTTTATGGCTACACCTTC
NA,NA,TRBJ2-7,TRBV6-5,CASSYSTTRSYEQYF,TGTGCCAGCAGTTACTCGACTACGCGGTCCTACGAGCAGTACTTC
NA,NA,TRBJ2-1,TRBV30,CTWSHLYNEQFF,TGTACCTGGAGCCACCTGTACAATGAGCAGTTCTTC
TRBD1,once,TRBJ1-1,TRBV7-3,CASSPQQGLSNTEAFF,TGTGCCAGCAGCCCGCAACAGGGGCTGTCCAACACTGAAGCTTTCTTT
TRBD2,many,TRBJ2-3,TRBV29-1,CSVVGRTSGSPPTDTQYF,TGCAGCGTTGTGGGGCGGACTAGCGGGAGTCCGCCAACAGATACGCAGTATTTT
NA,many,TRBJ2-7,TRBV7-9,CASTAESSYEQYF,TGTGCCAGCACCGCGGAGAGCTCCTACGAGCAGTACTTC
TRBD1,NA,TRBJ2-4,TRBV20-1,CSARGQSAKNIQYF,TGCAGTGCTAGGGGACAGTCAGCCAAAAACATTCAGTACTTC
NA,NA,TRBJ1-5,TRBV28,CASSRPFWPISNQPQHF,TGTGCCAGCAGCCGGCCGTTCTGGCCGATTAGCAATCAGCCCCAGCATTTT
TRBD1,NA,TRBJ1-2,TRBV29-1,CSVGRGRGGYTF,TGCAGCGTTGGCAGGGGGCGGGGTGGCTACACCTTC
NA,NA,TRBJ2-1,TRBV7-2,CASSLAWGFYNEQFF,TGTGCCAGCAGCTTAGCTTGGGGGTTCTACAATGAGCAGTTCTTC
NA,few,TRBJ1-1,TRBV12-3/TRBV12-4,CASKGYTEAFF,TGTGCCAGCAAGGGCTACACTGAAGCTTTCTTT
TRBD1,NA,TRBJ2-7,TRBV11-2,CASSLQGGPFEQYF,TGTGCCAGCAGCTTGCAAGGGGGCCCCTTCGAGCAGTACTTC
TRBD1,NA,TRBJ1-4,TRBV2,CASSRQGEAAGEKLFF,TGTGCCAGCAGTCGACAGGGGGAGGCTGCGGGGGAAAAACTGTTTTTT
NA,NA,TRBJ2-1,TRBV9,CASSVGSAGGYNEQFF,TGTGCCAGCAGCGTGGGTTCAGCGGGCGGTTACAATGAGCAGTTCTTC
NA,NA,TRBJ2-6,TRBV30,CAWSVAAGANVLTF,TGTGCCTGGAGTGTGGCAGCCGGGGCCAACGTCCTGACTTTC
TRBD2,NA,TRBJ2-1,TRBV6-5,CASSYSSGGAKDEQFF,TGTGCCAGCAGTTACAGTAGCGGGGGGGCCAAGGATGAGCAGTTCTTC
NA,few,TRBJ1-5,TRBV3-1,CASSQAAYSNQPQHF,TGTGCCAGCAGCCAGGCAGCTTATAGCAATCAGCCCCAGCATTTT
TRBD2,few,TRBJ2-1,TRBV3-1,CASSQTLAALNEQFF,TGTGCCAGCAGCCAAACACTAGCGGCTCTCAATGAGCAGTTCTTC
NA,NA,TRBJ2-3,TRBV5-1,CASSLFFGDTQYF,NA
TRBD2,NA,TRBJ2-7,TRBV20-1,CSATSGGASHEQYF,TGCAGTGCTACTAGCGGGGGGGCCTCTCACGAGCAGTACTTC
NA,few,TRBJ1-2,TRBV5-1,CASSLAGGDGYTF,TGCGCCAGCAGCTTGGCCGGAGGTGATGGCTACACCTTC
NA,NA,TRBJ1-2,TRBV9,CASSPQTDPYGYTF,TGTGCCAGCAGCCCCCAGACGGACCCGTATGGCTACACCTTC
NA,NA,TRBJ2-4,TRBV6-1,CASIPSWAKNIQYF,TGTGCCAGCATTCCGTCGTGGGCCAAAAACATTCAGTACTTC
NA,NA,TRBJ1-5,TRBV20-1,CSASRGRGDQPQHF,TGCAGTGCTAGTAGGGGTCGGGGTGATCAGCCCCAGCATTTT
TRBD1,NA,TRBJ2-2,TRBV29-1,CSVHRGIETGELFF,TGCAGCGTTCACAGGGGCATCGAGACCGGGGAGCTGTTTTTT
NA,NA,TRBJ2-5,TRBV20-1,CSAPGRTTEETQYF,TGCAGTGCCCCGGGACGTACGACGGAGGAGACCCAGTACTTC
NA,few,TRBJ2-7,TRBV15,CATSRDRQGYEQYF,TGTGCCACCAGCAGAGATAGGCAGGGTTACGAGCAGTACTTC
NA,few,TRBJ2-2,TRBV29-1,CSVPKPGELFF,TGCAGCGTCCCCAAGCCCGGGGAGCTGTTTTTT
NA,many,TRBJ2-7,TRBV4-1,CASSQGGWPTRTYEQYF,TGCGCCAGCAGCCAAGGGGGCTGGCCAACAAGAACCTACGAGCAGTACTTC
TRBD2,NA,TRBJ2-7,TRBV11-3,CASSQGLLPGEQYF,TGTGCCAGCAGCCAGGGACTACTACCTGGGGAGCAGTACTTC
NA,NA,TRBJ1-1,TRBV9,CASSPGSLTEAFF,TGTGCCAGCAGTCCAGGGTCTCTGACTGAAGCTTTCTTT
NA,NA,TRBJ1-2,TRBV7-9,CASSLVRVEEFNYGYTF,TGTGCCAGCAGCTTAGTGCGGGTGGAGGAGTTTAACTATGGCTACACCTTC
NA,few,TRBJ2-7,TRBV20-1,CSARDLAGNSHEQYF,TGCAGTGCTAGAGATCTGGCCGGGAATAGTCACGAGCAGTACTTC
NA,NA,TRBJ2-6,TRBV15,CATSSFEGDSGANVLTF,TGTGCCACCAGCAGCTTTGAGGGGGACTCTGGGGCCAACGTCCTGACTTTC
NA,many,TRBJ2-1,TRBV7-2,CASSRQGLHKGNEQFF,TGTGCCAGCAGCCGACAGGGACTCCATAAGGGCAATGAGCAGTTCTTC
NA,once,TRBJ2-3,TRBV20-1,CSAPDYINTDTQYF,TGCAGTGCCCCAGACTACATAAACACAGATACGCAGTATTTT
TRBD2,NA,TRBJ2-3,TRBV4-2,CASSPTLAGVADTQYF,TGTGCCAGCAGCCCTACTTTAGCGGGGGTGGCAGATACGCAGTATTTT
NA,few,TRBJ1-2,TRBV29-1,CSVEGTVGKGGYGYTF,TGCAGCGTTGAAGGGACAGTCGGAAAAGGGGGCTATGGCTACACCTTC